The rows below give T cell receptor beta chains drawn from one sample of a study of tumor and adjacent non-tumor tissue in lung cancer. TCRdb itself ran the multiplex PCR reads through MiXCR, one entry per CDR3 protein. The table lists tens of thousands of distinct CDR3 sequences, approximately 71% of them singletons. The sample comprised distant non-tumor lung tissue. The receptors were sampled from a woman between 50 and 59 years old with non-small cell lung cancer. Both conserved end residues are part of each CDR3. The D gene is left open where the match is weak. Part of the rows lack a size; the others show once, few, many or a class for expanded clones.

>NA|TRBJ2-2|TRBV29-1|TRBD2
CSVTGPSGNGGELFF
TGCAGCGTCACGGGGCCTAGCGGGAATGGCGGAGAGCTGTTTTTT
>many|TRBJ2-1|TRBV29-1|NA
CSVQGTETYNEQFF
TGCAGCGTGCAGGGGACGGAGACCTACAATGAGCAGTTCTTC
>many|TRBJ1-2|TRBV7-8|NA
CASSPNRVWDGYTF
TGTGCCAGCAGCCCAAACAGGGTATGGGATGGCTACACCTTC
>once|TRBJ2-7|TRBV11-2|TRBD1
CASTSGTGRTCEQYF
TGTGCCAGCACCTCGGGGACAGGCAGGACCTGCGAGCAGTACTTC
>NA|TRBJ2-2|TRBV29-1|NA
CIGAGQTGELFF
TGCATCGGGGCTGGGCAAACCGGGGAGTTGTTTTTT
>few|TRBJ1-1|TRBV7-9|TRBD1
CASSAATGHPEAFF
TGTGCCAGCAGCGCGGCGACAGGGCACCCTGAAGCTTTCTTT
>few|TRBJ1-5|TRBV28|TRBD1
CASSPGTGGSQPQHF
TGTGCCAGCAGTCCCGGGACAGGGGGCAGTCAGCCCCAGCATTTT
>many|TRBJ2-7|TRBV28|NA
CASSPTGVYEQYF
TGTGCCAGCAGCCCGACGGGGGTCTACGAGCAGTACTTC
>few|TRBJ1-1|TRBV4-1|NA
CASSQDPYRVNTEAFF
TGCGCCAGCAGCCAAGATCCTTACAGGGTCAACACTGAAGCTTTCTTT
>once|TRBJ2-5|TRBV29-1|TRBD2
CSVAVNSGRVVDTQYF
TGCAGCGTTGCTGTTAATAGTGGGAGGGTAGTGGATACCCAGTACTTC